The clone carrying this T cell receptor beta chain was recorded many times. Its antigen remains unidentified. Trimming removed 5 bases at V and 1 base at J, with 11 bases between. The CDR3 runs 14 residues. Germline assignment: CDR1 MNHEY and CDR2 SMNVEV (reference sequence). This sample was included in a study of regulatory T cells in long-lasting Graves disease. Points from the study as a whole: Repertoires from persistent disease leaned toward TRBV28, TRBJ1-2 and TRBJ2-5.

Both iRepertoire HTBI primers and Arm-PCR of CDR3 regions were used to build the TCR beta libraries. From the multiplex PCR reads, TCRdb called clonotypes with MiXCR, one entry per CDR3 protein. The sample gives 450,000 to 700,000 distinct CDR3 sequences, roughly 13% of which show up once; over 7.5% is in the top ten. Stated time point: newly diagnosed GD, antithyroid drugs for less than 3 months. PBMC RNA was the source of the TCR library. The same sample was also used in a study of T cells in Graves' hyperthyroidism and ophthalmopathy. That report notes: It was considered stable Graves' hyperthyroidism when ophthalmopathy did not progress within 18 months. HTBI primers were employed in a first-round RT-PCR of the TCR CDR3. Ophthalmopathy was predicted by the model a median of approximately 6 months ahead of onset.

This specimen was peripheral blood mononuclear cells (PBMCs), taken at new diagnosis, from a patient treated with antithyroid drugs. This sequence originates from a man between 25 and 39 years old with Graves disease. The chain joins TRBV27 to TRBJ2-5; D may be TRBD2 (5 bases). The CDR3 spells CASSRADSQETQYF. The CDR3 coding sequence is TGTGCCAGCAGTAGAGCGGATAGCCAAGAGACCCAGTACTTC.